The 4 T cell receptor beta chains given below trace back to one sample, sequenced in a study of CD8 T cells in Susac syndrome. It was with random hexamers that 0.5 to 1 ug RNA was reverse transcribed. TCRdb redid the calling of the immunoSEQ multiplex PCR reads with MiXCR, one entry per CDR3 protein. Altogether about 150,000 distinct CDR3 sequences are present, about 94% being singletons, with the ten largest covering 0.2% to 0.25%. Sequenced input: CD8+ T cells from PBMCs. These receptors all stem from a human donor with multiple sclerosis.

The V and J genes are TRBV7-3 and TRBJ2-7, with unresolved D. The CDR3 spans 13 residues. Trimming left V 2 bases short and J 5 bases short, with 10 bases between. Germline V gene sequence: CDR1 SGHTA, CDR2 FQGTGA. This CDR3 reads CASSLVAHDEQYF. The DNA for the CDR3 is TGTGCCAGCAGCTTAGTAGCTCATGACGAGCAGTACTTC.

CDR3 sequence (DNA): TGTGCCAGCAGCGTAGGCGTGGGCGGGGAGCTGTTTTTT. Amino acid sequence: CASSVGVGGELFF. The rearrangement links TRBV9 to TRBJ2-2; D not resolved. CDR3 size: 13 residues. Germline loops: CDR1 SGDLS, CDR2 YYNGEE. V was clipped by 0 bases and J by 7 bases, with 7 bases between them.

The genes are TRBV30 and TRBJ2-7; 10 nucleotides line up with TRBD2. The CDR3 length is 13 residues. Losses at the gene ends were 0 bases for V and 7 bases for J; bases not matched to a gene: 3. The germline V gene has CDR1 GTSNPN and CDR2 SVGIG (reference sequence). CDR3 sequence: CAWSVGLAREQYF. The CDR3 nucleotides are TGTGCCTGGAGTGTGGGACTAGCGCGGGAGCAGTACTTC.

The chain links TRBV18 to TRBJ2-3; D may match TRBD1 or TRBD2 (5 bases each). In germline, CDR1 is KGHSH, CDR2 LQKENI. Trimming removed 2 bases at V and 2 bases at J, with 14 bases between. CDR3 length: 16 residues. The CDR3 sequence: CASSPGTSGSTDTQYF. The CDR3, as DNA: TGTGCCAGCTCACCAGGGACCTCCGGGTCCACAGATACGCAGTATTTT.